This T cell receptor (beta chain) was identified during a study of cytomegalovirus exposure and HLA in healthy donors. The study, taken as a whole, reports: Accurate HLA-A and HLA-B prediction from TCR beta sequences was reported for most subjects.

Primers: 60 Vbeta forward and 13 Jbeta reverse. Sequencing was performed with immunoSEQ multiplex PCR; in TCRdb, only in-frame clones are kept and a portion is missing. Altogether around 130,000 clones are present, around 70% being singletons, with the ten largest covering approximately 2.9%. On this clone itself: What it binds is unknown.

Sequenced input: PBMCs. This clonotype was sampled from a human donor in good health.

CDR3 DNA: TGCGCCAGCAGCCAGGGGGCGGTCTACGAGCAGTACTTC. Protein: CASSQGAVYEQYF. V is TRBV5-1 and J is TRBJ2-7, with 8 positions matching TRBD1. The length of the CDR3 is 13 residues. The junction had 3 bases not matched to a gene; V was cut back by 4 bases and J by 3 bases. CDR1 and CDR2 (germline): SGHRS, YFSETQ.